These T cell receptor beta chains were read from a single sample in a study of identical twins. TCRdb analysed the 5' RACE reads with MiXCR anew, one entry per CDR3 protein. The repertoire includes around 230,000 distinct CDR3 sequences, over 5.5% of them detected once, and 13% to 15% sits in the top ten. These data are also associated with another study on T cells expressing NK-cell markers.

Sequencing used CD8+ T cells sorted from blood. These receptors originate from a woman younger than 30 in good health. The CDR3 runs from the conserved cysteine through the conserved F or W. D genes are given only for firm matches. Some rows mark clone size as missing; the rest say once, few, many or name a class of expanded clone.

d_gene	j_gene	abundance	v_gene	CDR3nt	CDR3aa
TRBD2	TRBJ2-3	few	TRBV7-2	TGTGCCAGCAGCTCGGGACTAGCGGCCTACACAGATACGCAGTATTTT	CASSSGLAAYTDTQYF
NA	TRBJ2-2	NA	TRBV29-1	TGCAGCGTTGACGGAGAGGGAAACACCGGGGAGCTGTTTTTT	CSVDGEGNTGELFF
NA	TRBJ2-2	few	TRBV12-3/TRBV12-4	TGTGCCAGCAGCTATACTGTCGGGGACCTGTTTTTT	CASSYTVGDLFF
NA	TRBJ1-1	many	TRBV27	TGTGCCAGCAGCACCGGGACAGAAGCTTTCTTT	CASSTGTEAFF
TRBD2	TRBJ2-7	few	TRBV6-1	TGTGCCTGTGGGGGGACTAGCTCCTACGAGCAGTACTTC	CACGGTSSYEQYF
NA	TRBJ1-2	few	TRBV6-2/TRBV6-3	TGTGCCAGCAGTTACGTACAACAAACGGGCTATGGCTACACCTTC	CASSYVQQTGYGYTF
TRBD1	TRBJ2-7	NA	TRBV5-6	TGTGCCAGCAGCTTGGGCCTCGGACAGGGGATCTACGAGCAGTACTTC	CASSLGLGQGIYEQYF
NA	TRBJ2-1	few	TRBV18	TGTGCCAGCTCACACCCCGGGACGTACAATGAGCAGTTCTTC	CASSHPGTYNEQFF
NA	TRBJ1-4	many	TRBV20-1	TGCAGTGCTATTGCAGGGGCAACTAATGAAAAACTGTTTTTT	CSAIAGATNEKLFF
TRBD1	TRBJ2-1	many	TRBV29-1	TGCAGCGTTGGGGGACAGCTCTACAATGAGCAGTTCTTC	CSVGGQLYNEQFF
NA	TRBJ2-5	many	TRBV27	TGTGCCAGCAGTTTACTTGACGGCGAAGAGACCCAGTACTTC	CASSLLDGEETQYF
TRBD1	TRBJ2-7	few	TRBV6-1	TGTGCCAGCCGCGGACAGGGGCAGTACTTC	CASRGQGQYF
NA	TRBJ1-4	many	TRBV7-8	TGTGCCAGCAGCGGAAACAGGGCCTCTAATGAAAAACTGTTTTTT	CASSGNRASNEKLFF
TRBD2	TRBJ2-1	few	TRBV5-1	TGCGCCAGCAGCTCAGCGGGACCTTACAATGAGCAGTTCTTC	CASSSAGPYNEQFF
NA	TRBJ1-1	NA	TRBV4-3	TGCGCCAGCAGTTTAACATACTTGGGGATGAACACTGAAGCTTTCTTT	CASSLTYLGMNTEAFF
NA	TRBJ2-1	few	TRBV9	TGTGCCAGCAGCAGGGGGGGGGACAATGAGCAGTTCTTC	CASSRGGDNEQFF
NA	TRBJ1-1	NA	TRBV7-9	TGTGCCAGCAGCTTTTTCTCCGGGATGAACACTGAAGCTTTCTTT	CASSFFSGMNTEAFF
NA	TRBJ1-2	NA	TRBV27	TGTGCCAGCGCCTATAGGGCAAACTATGGCTACACCTTC	CASAYRANYGYTF
TRBD2	TRBJ2-1	many	TRBV6-4	TGTGCCAGCAGCGCGGGAGGCGGGGGAGAGAATGAGCAGTTCTTC	CASSAGGGGENEQFF
TRBD1	TRBJ1-1	NA	TRBV29-1	TGCAGCGTTGGGAAGGGACAGGGCGGGCCTGAAGCTTTCTTT	CSVGKGQGGPEAFF
NA	TRBJ1-2	few	TRBV28	TGTGCCAGCAGTTTATATCCCGCAAACTGGGGCTACACCTTC	CASSLYPANWGYTF